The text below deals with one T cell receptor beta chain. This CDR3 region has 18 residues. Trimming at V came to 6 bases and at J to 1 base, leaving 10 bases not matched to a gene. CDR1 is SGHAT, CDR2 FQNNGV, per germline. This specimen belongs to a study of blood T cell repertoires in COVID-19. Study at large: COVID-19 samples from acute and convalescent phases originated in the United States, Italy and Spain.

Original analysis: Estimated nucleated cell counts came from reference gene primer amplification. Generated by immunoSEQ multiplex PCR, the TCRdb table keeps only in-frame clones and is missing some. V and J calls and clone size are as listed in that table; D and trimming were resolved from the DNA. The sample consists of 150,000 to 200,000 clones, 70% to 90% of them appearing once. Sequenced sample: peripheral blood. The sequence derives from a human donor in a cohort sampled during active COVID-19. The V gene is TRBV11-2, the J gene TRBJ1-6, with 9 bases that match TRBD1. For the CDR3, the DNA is TGTGCCAGCAGGGGGGACAGGGTAGATAGGTCCTATAATTCACCCCTCCACTTT. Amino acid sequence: CASRGDRVDRSYNSPLHF.